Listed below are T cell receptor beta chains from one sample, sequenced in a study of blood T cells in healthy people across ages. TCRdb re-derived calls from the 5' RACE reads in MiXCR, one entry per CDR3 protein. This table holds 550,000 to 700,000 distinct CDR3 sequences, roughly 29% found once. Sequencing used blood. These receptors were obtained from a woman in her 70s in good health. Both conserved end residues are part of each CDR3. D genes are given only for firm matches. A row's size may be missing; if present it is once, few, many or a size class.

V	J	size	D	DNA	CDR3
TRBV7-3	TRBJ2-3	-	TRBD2	TGTGCCAGCAGCTCGGGACTAGCGGAGACAGATACGCAGTATTTT	CASSSGLAETDTQYF
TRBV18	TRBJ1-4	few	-	TGTGCCAGCTCCCCCCTTAGGGGGTGGGATGAAAAACTGTTTTTT	CASSPLRGWDEKLFF
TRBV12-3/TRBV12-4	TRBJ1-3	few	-	TGTGCCAGCAGTCCCCCTTTGTTGTACCTCTCTGGAAACACCATATATTTT	CASSPPLLYLSGNTIYF
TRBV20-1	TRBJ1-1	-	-	TGCAGTGCTGATCACAGGAACACTGAAGCTTTCTTT	CSADHRNTEAFF
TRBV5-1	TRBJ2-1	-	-	TGCGCCGGCAGCTCGGGCGACAGCTCCTACAATGAGCAGTTCTTC	CAGSSGDSSYNEQFF
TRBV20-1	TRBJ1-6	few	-	TGCAGTGCTAGAGTAGGCGGAAGCCTTAATTCACCCCTCCACTTT	CSARVGGSLNSPLHF
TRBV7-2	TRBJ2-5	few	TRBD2	TGTGCCAGCAGTCCGGCGGGAGTTAAAGAGACCCAGTACTTC	CASSPAGVKETQYF
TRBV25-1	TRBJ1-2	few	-	TGTGCCAGCAGCCCGGTCTTGCAGGGAAGGGACTATGGCTACACCTTC	CASSPVLQGRDYGYTF
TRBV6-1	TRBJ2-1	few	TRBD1	TGTGCCAGCAGTGGACAGGGGGCCAGCTCCTACAATGAGCAGTTCTTC	CASSGQGASSYNEQFF
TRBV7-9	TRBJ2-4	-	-	TGTGCCAGCAGCCAAAGGGGGGTTATAGCCAAAAACATTCAGTACTTC	CASSQRGVIAKNIQYF
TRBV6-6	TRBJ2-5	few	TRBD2	TGTGCCAGCGCGGGGGGGGCCCTACAAGAGACCCAGTACTTC	CASAGGALQETQYF